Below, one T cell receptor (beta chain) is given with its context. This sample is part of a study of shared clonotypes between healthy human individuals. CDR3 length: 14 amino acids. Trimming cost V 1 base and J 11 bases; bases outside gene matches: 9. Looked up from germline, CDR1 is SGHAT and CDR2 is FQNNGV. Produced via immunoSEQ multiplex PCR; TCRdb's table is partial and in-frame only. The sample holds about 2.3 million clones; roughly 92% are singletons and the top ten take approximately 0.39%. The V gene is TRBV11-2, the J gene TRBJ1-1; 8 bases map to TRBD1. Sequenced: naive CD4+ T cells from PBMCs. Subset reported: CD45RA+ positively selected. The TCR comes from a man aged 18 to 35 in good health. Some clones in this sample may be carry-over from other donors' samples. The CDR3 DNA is TGTGCCAGCAGCTTAGTTTCAGGGGGCGCGGATGCTTTCTTT. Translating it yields CASSLVSGGADAFF.